The TCR beta chain described here comes from a study of chemoradiotherapy in HPV16-positive cancers. The CDR3 has 16 amino acids. The V and J ends lost 2 bases and 2 bases respectively, with 13 bases between them. Germline V gives CDR1 MNHEY, CDR2 SVGAGI. The protocol was immunoSEQ multiplex PCR, while the TCRdb copy is restricted to in-frame clones and leaves out a portion. The table includes around 2,700 clones, roughly 87% detected once. The source was tumor tissue, collected from a patient who underwent chemoradiotherapy. The chain joins TRBV6-5 to TRBJ1-3; D is uncertain. This sequence was found in a human donor with HPV-associated anogenital cancer. CDR3 coding DNA: TGTGCCAGCAGTTACGATCATCCCCTGACTGGAAACACCATATATTTT. This gives the protein CASSYDHPLTGNTIYF.